The rows below give T cell receptor beta chains drawn from one sample of a study of T cells in Graves' hyperthyroidism and ophthalmopathy. TCRdb ran MiXCR on the multiplex PCR reads and lists one entry per CDR3 protein. The repertoire includes roughly 700,000 distinct CDR3 sequences, less than 15% of them detected once, and roughly 10% sits in the top ten. Sequenced: blood. The receptors here all came from a woman under 30 with Graves' hyperthyroidism. The CDR3 runs from the conserved cysteine through the conserved F or W. Each record gives: V gene, clone size, D gene, J gene, CDR3 protein, CDR3 DNA. A D gene is named only where the DNA matches it firmly. Rows give clone size only sometimes, using once, few, many, or a class for an expanded clone.

TRBV4-3	-	-	TRBJ2-3	CASSQVASDTQYF	TGCGCCAGCAGCCAAGTGGCCTCAGATACGCAGTATTTT
TRBV11-2	many	TRBD1	TRBJ2-7	CASSLGLGQRSYEQYF	TGTGCCAGCAGCTTAGGCCTGGGACAGCGTTCCTACGAGCAGTACTTC
TRBV7-3	few	-	TRBJ2-3	CASSLNPQDTQYF	TGTGCCAGCAGCTTAAACCCCCAAGATACGCAGTATTTT
TRBV20-1	-	-	TRBJ1-6	CSARDLGELDNSPLHF	TGCAGTGCTAGAGATCTGGGGGAGTTGGATAATTCACCCCTCCACTTT
TRBV13	many	-	TRBJ2-1	CASSGGIHNEQFF	TGTGCCAGCAGCGGGGGGATCCACAATGAGCAGTTCTTC
TRBV4-3	many	-	TRBJ1-2	CASSQDAAGKGWGYGYTF	TGCGCCAGCAGCCAAGATGCCGCCGGAAAGGGATGGGGCTATGGCTACACCTTC
TRBV6-1	many	TRBD1	TRBJ2-7	CASSAWQGEYEQYF	TGTGCCAGCAGTGCGTGGCAGGGGGAATACGAGCAGTACTTC
TRBV19	many	-	TRBJ1-1	CASSHAQNTEAFF	TGTGCCAGTAGCCACGCTCAGAACACTGAAGCTTTCTTT
TRBV5-1	few	TRBD2	TRBJ2-2	CASSLAVAGLDTGELFF	TGCGCCAGCAGCTTGGCAGTAGCGGGACTGGACACCGGGGAGCTGTTTTTT
TRBV6-1	many	TRBD2	TRBJ2-2	CASSYATSGRGYSTGELFF	TGTGCCAGCAGTTACGCGACTAGCGGGAGAGGGTATAGCACCGGGGAGCTGTTTTTT
TRBV28	many	TRBD2	TRBJ2-1	CASSSRTSGSHEQFF	TGTGCCAGCAGTTCGCGGACTAGCGGGAGCCATGAGCAGTTCTTC
TRBV7-2	many	-	TRBJ1-5	CASSLIGDSNQPQHF	TGTGCCAGCAGCTTAATAGGGGATAGCAATCAGCCCCAGCATTTT
TRBV4-1	-	-	TRBJ1-2	CASSQESPPSRYGYTF	TGCGCCAGCAGCCAAGAGTCGCCCCCGTCCCGGTATGGCTACACCTTC
TRBV9	few	-	TRBJ2-3	CASSVEEANGQYF	TGTGCCAGCAGCGTAGAGGAGGCGAACGGGCAGTATTTT
TRBV29-1	-	-	TRBJ2-5	CSVGWETQYF	TGCAGCGTTGGATGGGAGACCCAGTACTTC
TRBV7-8	many	-	TRBJ2-7	CASRQNSGPYEQYF	TGTGCCAGCAGACAAAATAGCGGCCCCTACGAGCAGTACTTC
TRBV27	many	TRBD1	TRBJ2-7	CASSLSVGRGLYEQYF	TGTGCCAGCAGTTTATCGGTGGGCAGGGGGCTATACGAGCAGTACTTC
TRBV11-2	many	-	TRBJ2-3	CASSSLPQGTDTQYF	TGTGCCAGCAGCTCGCTCCCGCAGGGAACAGATACGCAGTATTTT
TRBV20-1	many	-	TRBJ1-1	CSARVWENTEAFF	TGCAGTGCTAGAGTATGGGAGAACACTGAAGCTTTCTTT
TRBV27	-	TRBD1	TRBJ2-5	CASSAGTGVGETQYF	TGTGCCTCCTCCGCCGGGACAGGGGTCGGAGAGACCCAGTACTTC
TRBV29-1	few	-	TRBJ1-1	CSVDNAPNTEAFF	TGCAGCGTTGATAATGCACCGAACACTGAAGCTTTCTTT
TRBV25-1	many	TRBD2	TRBJ2-1	CASSESWASGRMGYIEQFF	TGTGCCAGCAGTGAATCCTGGGCTAGCGGGAGGATGGGTTACATTGAGCAGTTCTTC